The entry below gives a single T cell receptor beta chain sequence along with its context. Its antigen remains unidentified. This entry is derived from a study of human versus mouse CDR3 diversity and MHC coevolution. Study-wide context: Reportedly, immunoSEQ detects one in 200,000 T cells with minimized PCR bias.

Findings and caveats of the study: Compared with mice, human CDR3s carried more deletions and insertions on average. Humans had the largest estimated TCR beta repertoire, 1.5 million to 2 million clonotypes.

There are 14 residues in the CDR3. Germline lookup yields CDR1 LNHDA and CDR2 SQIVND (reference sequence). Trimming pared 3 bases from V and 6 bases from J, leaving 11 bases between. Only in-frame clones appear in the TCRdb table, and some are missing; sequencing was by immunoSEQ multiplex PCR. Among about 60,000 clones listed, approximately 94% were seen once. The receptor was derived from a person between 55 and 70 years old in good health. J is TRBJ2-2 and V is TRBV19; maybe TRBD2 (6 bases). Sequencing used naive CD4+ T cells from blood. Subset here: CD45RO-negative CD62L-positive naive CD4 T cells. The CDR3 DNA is TGTGCCAGTAGTATTGAATCTAGCGCCGGGGAGCTGTTTTTT. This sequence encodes CASSIESSAGELFF.